This T cell receptor (beta chain) was identified during a study of molecular identifiers for immune sequencing clone quantification. General study findings and limits: Spiked Jurkat TCR RNA equivalent to one cell was reportedly detectable in around 980,000 naive cells.

For bulk TCR libraries, previously described methods and listed TCR primers were used. TCRdb re-derived calls from the PCR reads in MiXCR, one entry per CDR3 protein. This table has roughly 65,000 distinct CDR3 sequences, roughly 17% appearing once. The germline V gene encodes CDR1 SGHTA and CDR2 FQGNSA. V dropped 6 bases and J dropped 3 bases, with 12 bases sitting between them. The CDR3 is 14 residues long. Preparation of naive CD8 libraries involved roughly 18,000 to 1,100,000 sorted cells and 10%, 30% or 50% RNA. Sorting defined naive CD8 T cells as CD8+CD4-CCR7+CD45RA+. This clonotype was observed many times. Its target is not known.

Sequenced sample: naive CD8+ T cells from blood, with Jurkat cell RNA spiked in. Subset denoted: FACS-sorted CD8+CD4-CCR7+CD45RA+ naive T cells. The chain is built from TRBV7-2 and TRBJ2-1, with D unclear. This clonotype was obtained from a human donor in good health. Some libraries in this study had Jurkat cell RNA spiked in. The CDR3 region is CASSPLTGYNEQFF. The CDR3 DNA reads TGTGCCAGCAGTCCCCTTACGGGCTACAATGAGCAGTTCTTC.